These 7 T cell receptor beta chains originate from one sample sequenced in a study of blood T cell repertoires in COVID-19. Generated by immunoSEQ multiplex PCR, the TCRdb table keeps only in-frame clones and is missing some. This sample has around 110,000 clones, with around 83% found just once. The material sequenced was peripheral blood. These receptors were taken from a man aged 70 or older with acute or convalescent COVID-19.

The V and J genes are TRBV7-9 and TRBJ1-2; TRBD1 matches 7 bases. This CDR3 comprises 14 residues. J lost 0 bases, V lost 2 bases, and 0 bases had no gene match. Germline CDR1 and CDR2: SEHNR and FQNEAQ (reference sequence). The CDR3, as DNA: TGTGCCAGCAGCTTAACAGGGGCTAACTATGGCTACACCTTC. It is translated as CASSLTGANYGYTF.

The chain employs TRBV20-1 and TRBJ1-5, with a tentative D call TRBD1 (5 bases). Germline V gene lookup returns CDR1 DFQATT and CDR2 SNEGSKA (reference sequence). This CDR3 contains 13 residues. The germline V and J ends were trimmed by 3 bases and 3 bases, with 9 bases remaining between them. The CDR3: CSASAGVNQPQHF. The CDR3 DNA follows: TGCAGTGCTAGTGCGGGGGTCAATCAGCCCCAGCATTTT.

The chain combines TRBV5-1 with TRBJ1-2; weak D call: TRBD1 (5 bases). The V end was cut by 0 bases, the J end by 9 bases, with 15 bases between. The germline CDR1 and CDR2 sequences are SGHRS and YFSETQ. The CDR3 runs to 14 residues. DNA for the CDR3: TGCGCCAGCAGCTTGGCGGGGGGTTACGGTAGCTACACCTTC. It translates to CASSLAGGYGSYTF. Variable domain in full (rest from reference TRBV5-1 and TRBJ1-2): KAGVTQTPRYLIKTRGQQVTLSCSPISGHRSVSWYQQTPGQGLQFLFEYFSETQRNKGNFPGRFSGRQFSNSRSEMNVSTLELGDSALYLCASSLAGGYGSYTFGSGTRLTVV.

V and J are TRBV11-2 and TRBJ2-1, with D maybe TRBD2 (7 bases). This CDR3 spans 15 amino acids. V lost 5 bases to trimming and J lost 0 bases, with 11 bases between them. CDR1 is SGHAT, CDR2 FQNNGV, per germline. DNA for the CDR3: TGTGCCAGCAGCCGAGGGGGGGGCTCCTACAATGAGCAGTTCTTC. Its translation: CASSRGGGSYNEQFF.

The J gene is TRBJ2-1, the V gene TRBV10-3, with 7 positions matching TRBD1. CDR1 ENHRY and CDR2 SYGVKD come from the germline V gene. With V trimmed by 3 bases and J by 0 bases, 2 bases remained unmatched. The CDR3 is 15 amino acids. CDR3 in amino acids: CAISDAGGSYNEQFF. The CDR3 nucleotides are TGTGCCATCAGTGACGCAGGGGGCTCCTACAATGAGCAGTTCTTC.

This chain uses TRBV19 with TRBJ2-1, with a weak D call TRBD2 (6 bases). The germline V gene has CDR1 LNHDA and CDR2 SQIVND (reference sequence). The CDR3 consists of 13 residues. With 3 bases removed from V and 4 bases from J, the gap between germline ends came to 7 bases. CDR3 nucleotide sequence: TGTGCCAGTAGTATCGGAGGGTACAATGAGCAGTTCTTC. It encodes CASSIGGYNEQFF.

J is TRBJ2-7 and V is TRBV2, with 9 bases matching TRBD1. CDR1 is SNHLY and CDR2 is FYNNEI in the germline V gene. V was clipped by 6 bases and J by 2 bases; unmatched bases: 8. The CDR3 sequence is 15 residues long. The CDR3: CASSRDREVTYEQYF. The DNA for the CDR3 is TGTGCCAGCAGCCGGGACAGGGAGGTTACCTACGAGCAGTACTTC.